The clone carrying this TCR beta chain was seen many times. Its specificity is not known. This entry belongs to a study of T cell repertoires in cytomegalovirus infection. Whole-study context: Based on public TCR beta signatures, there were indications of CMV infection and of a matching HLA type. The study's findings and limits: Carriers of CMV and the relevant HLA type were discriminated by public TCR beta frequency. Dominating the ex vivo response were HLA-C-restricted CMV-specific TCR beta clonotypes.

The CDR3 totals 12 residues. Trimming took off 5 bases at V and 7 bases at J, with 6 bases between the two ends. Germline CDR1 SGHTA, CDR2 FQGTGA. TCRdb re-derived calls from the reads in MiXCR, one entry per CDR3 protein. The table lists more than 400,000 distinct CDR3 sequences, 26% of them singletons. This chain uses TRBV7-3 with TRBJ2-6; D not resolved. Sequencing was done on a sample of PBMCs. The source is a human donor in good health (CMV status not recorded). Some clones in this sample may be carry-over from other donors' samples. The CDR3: CASSLGANVLTF. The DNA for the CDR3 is TGTGCCAGCAGCCTCGGTGCCAACGTCCTGACTTTC.